Each of the 26 T cell receptor beta chains below was sequenced from the same sample in a study of T-cell memory formation after mild COVID-19. TCRdb re-called the 5' RACE reads through MiXCR, storing one row per CDR3 protein. The top ten hold 20% to 25% of the sample, which has under 550,000 distinct CDR3 sequences, roughly 18% seen once. Sequencing input: PBMCs or a T cell subset sorted from them (not recorded which). All receptors come from a man between 18 and 35 years old who had mild COVID-19 (a few samples of this study predate the infection). Cell type and time point are not known.

This clonotype was seen a few times. V and J are TRBV6-5 and TRBJ1-4; D remains ambiguous. Germline V gene lookup returns CDR1 MNHEY and CDR2 SVGAGI. V was pared by 0 bases and J by 5 bases, with 10 bases between. The CDR3 runs to 15 residues. The CDR3 DNA reads as TGTGCCAGCAGTTACTCAAGGGTATCAAATGAAAAACTGTTTTTT. It translates to CASSYSRVSNEKLFF.

The chain has TRBV4-3 and TRBJ2-5; D gene uncertain. CDR1 is LGHNA, CDR2 YSLEER, per germline. The CDR3 spans 16 residues. The V end lost 0 bases, the J end lost 5 bases, and 16 bases lay between the germline ends. The CDR3 region is CASSQDWRPLGETQYF. CDR3 sequence (DNA): TGCGCCAGCAGCCAAGATTGGCGACCACTTGGGGAGACCCAGTACTTC.

The chain links TRBV2 to TRBJ1-2; D uncertain. Germline lookup yields CDR1 SNHLY and CDR2 FYNNEI. The CDR3 is 13 amino acids. The ends were cut back, 7 bases at V and 2 bases at J, with 11 bases in the middle. The CDR3 sequence: CASKVSPNYGYTF. CDR3 nucleotides: TGTGCCAGCAAGGTTTCCCCGAACTATGGCTACACCTTC.

This chain joins TRBV12-3 or TRBV12-4 and TRBJ2-5; the match to TRBD2 covers 8 bases. The junction had 7 bases not matched to a gene; V was cut back by 9 bases and J by 1 base. CDR3 length: 14 amino acids. This CDR3 is CARRFAGGQETQYF. The DNA of the CDR3 is TGTGCCAGAAGATTCGCGGGGGGCCAAGAGACCCAGTACTTC.

This clonotype was found a few times. The gene calls are TRBV4-2 and TRBJ1-5; a possible D gene is TRBD1 (6 bases). Trimming removed 3 bases at V and 4 bases at J, with 10 bases between. This CDR3 spans 14 amino acids. CDR1 is LGHNA, CDR2 YNFKEQ, per germline. DNA for the CDR3: TGTGCCAGCAGCCAGGGGGCTCGAAATCAGCCCCAGCATTTT. Translating gives CASSQGARNQPQHF.

This clonotype was recorded a few times. The chain links TRBV7-9 to TRBJ2-3; 9 positions match TRBD1. This CDR3 contains 15 residues. Per germline, CDR1 SEHNR and CDR2 FQNEAQ (reference sequence). V trimming: 5 bases; J trimming: 0 bases; junction bases outside the gene matches: 3. The CDR3 DNA reads as TGTGCCAGCAGCGGGACAGGGCCTAGCACAGATACGCAGTATTTT. Its translation is CASSGTGPSTDTQYF.

This sequence joins TRBV11-2 and TRBJ1-2, with 8 bases lining up with TRBD1. V was clipped by 5 bases and J by 3 bases; unmatched bases: 5. Per the germline V gene, CDR1 is SGHAT and CDR2 is FQNNGV. There are 14 residues in the CDR3. The CDR3 coding sequence is TGTGCCAGCAGCCCGGGACAGGCGCACTATGGCTACACCTTC. Amino acid sequence: CASSPGQAHYGYTF.

The CDR3 DNA sequence: TGTGCCAGCAGCTACGGGGGCAGTACCAATCAGCCCCAGCATTTT. As protein: CASSYGGSTNQPQHF. The rearrangement joins TRBV6-2 or TRBV6-3 to TRBJ1-5; possibly TRBD1 for D (6 bases). The germline V and J ends were trimmed by 6 bases and 3 bases, with 15 bases remaining between them. The germline gives CDR1 MNHEY, CDR2 SVGEGT. The CDR3 has 15 amino acids.

The rearrangement uses TRBV11-2 and TRBJ2-5; 8 bases map to TRBD2. J lost 0 bases, V lost 5 bases, and 5 bases had no gene match. The CDR3 covers 15 residues. Germline lookup yields CDR1 SGHAT and CDR2 FQNNGV. CDR3 sequence (DNA): TGTGCCAGCAGCCCAGAGACTAGCGACCAAGAGACCCAGTACTTC. This encodes CASSPETSDQETQYF.

The chain links TRBV3-1 to TRBJ1-6, with D unclear. The CDR3 consists of 18 residues. V was cut by 1 base and J by 0 bases, with 13 bases left in between. Germline-derived CDR1 and CDR2 are LGHDT and YNNKEL (reference sequence). The CDR3, as DNA: TGTGCCAGCAGCCAAGTGTCTTGGAGTCTCTCCTATAATTCACCCCTCCACTTT. Protein product: CASSQVSWSLSYNSPLHF.

Many counts were recorded for this clonotype. The chain uses TRBV7-3 and TRBJ1-5; D call uncertain. Trimming pared 4 bases from V and 1 base from J, leaving 5 bases between. Germline V gene sequence: CDR1 SGHTA, CDR2 FQGTGA. This CDR3 is 13 amino acids long. The chain's CDR3 is CASSSGSNQPQHF. CDR3 in DNA: TGTGCCAGCAGCTCGGGAAGCAATCAGCCCCAGCATTTT.

This clonotype has at least ten counts. The V and J genes are TRBV12-3 or TRBV12-4 and TRBJ2-7; 9 positions match TRBD2. The CDR3 extends over 15 amino acids. V lost 3 bases to trimming and J lost 9 bases; unmatched junction nucleotides: 12. The CDR3 DNA reads TGTGCCAGCAGTTTCGGTCTAGCGGGGAACTCACGGCAGTACTTC. Its translation is CASSFGLAGNSRQYF.

This chain connects TRBV4-1 to TRBJ2-7, with D possibly TRBD1 on 5 matching bases. Trimming removed 0 bases from V and 5 bases from J, with 14 bases in between. This CDR3 comprises 15 residues. Germline values: CDR1 MGHRA, CDR2 YSYEKL. Here the CDR3 DNA reads TGCGCCAGCAGCCAAGACGCCAGGGAAAGGGACGAGCAGTACTTC. This gives the protein CASSQDARERDEQYF.

The rearrangement links TRBV20-1 to TRBJ1-1; D is uncertain. V was trimmed by 5 bases and J by 4 bases, leaving 11 bases between them. The CDR3 contains 12 residues. Germline assignment: CDR1 DFQATT and CDR2 SNEGSKA (reference sequence). The CDR3 bases are TGCAGTGCTCCGGACGGATTCACTGAAGCTTTCTTT. It translates to CSAPDGFTEAFF.

This clonotype was recorded at least ten times. This sequence joins TRBV7-2 and TRBJ1-5; a weak D match, TRBD1 (6 bases). From germline, CDR1 is SGHTA and CDR2 FQGNSA. The V gene lost 3 bases and the J gene lost 1 base, with 16 bases spanning the gap. The CDR3 runs to 17 residues. The CDR3 protein is CASSLWHSGQSNQPQHF. The CDR3 DNA reads TGTGCCAGCAGCTTGTGGCACTCGGGACAAAGCAATCAGCCCCAGCATTTT.

This chain uses TRBV7-8 with TRBJ1-6, with D uncertain. Trimming took off 5 bases at V and 6 bases at J, with 11 bases between the two ends. Germline V gene lookup returns CDR1 SGHVS and CDR2 FQNEAQ. CDR3 size: 14 residues. This chain's CDR3 is CASSPGESNSPLHF. The CDR3 nucleotides are TGTGCCAGCAGCCCCGGGGAAAGTAATTCACCCCTCCACTTT.

A few counts support this clonotype. The V gene is TRBV12-3 or TRBV12-4, the J gene TRBJ2-3, with 9 bases lining up with TRBD1. The CDR3 is made up of 18 amino acids. The J segment lost 0 bases and the V segment lost 2 bases, leaving 9 bases of the junction unmatched. The DNA of the CDR3 is TGTGCCAGCAGTTTATCGGGACAGGGACTTTCTAGCACAGATACGCAGTATTTT. Translated: CASSLSGQGLSSTDTQYF.

The J gene is TRBJ2-7, the V gene TRBV20-1; the D gene is possibly TRBD1 (5 bases). Trimming left V 3 bases short and J 0 bases short, with 12 bases between. This CDR3 is 14 amino acids long. CDR1 DFQATT and CDR2 SNEGSKA come from the germline V gene (reference sequence). CDR3 in DNA: TGCAGTGCTAGTCGCAGGGATCACTCCTACGAGCAGTACTTC. This sequence encodes CSASRRDHSYEQYF.

The V and J genes are TRBV3-1 and TRBJ1-4; D gene uncertain. V was shortened by 2 bases and J by 6 bases, with 1 base between the two germline ends. The CDR3 contains 11 residues. Per the germline V gene, CDR1 is LGHDT and CDR2 is YNNKEL (reference sequence). In nucleotides, the CDR3 is TGTGCCAGCAGCCAATATGAAAAACTGTTTTTT. It is translated as CASSQYEKLFF.

The V call is TRBV6-2 or TRBV6-3, the J call TRBJ1-2; the D is unclear. The CDR3 covers 15 residues. The V gene's germline CDR1 is MNHEY and CDR2 SVGEGT. V dropped 6 bases and J dropped 4 bases, with 18 bases sitting between them. CDR3 protein: CASSPTDGPVYGYTF. For the CDR3, the DNA is TGTGCCAGCAGCCCTACGGACGGACCCGTCTATGGCTACACCTTC.

The chain carries TRBV29-1 and TRBJ2-1, with 13 nucleotides matching TRBD2. The V segment lost 1 base and the J segment 9 bases; nucleotides outside the gene matches: 6. This CDR3 is built from 15 residues. CDR1 and CDR2 (germline): SQVTM, ANQGSEA. In nucleotides, the CDR3 is TGCAGCGTTGAAGGAACTAGCGGGGGGGCTTCTGAGCAGTTCTTC. Protein: CSVEGTSGGASEQFF.

In its sample, this clonotype was seen a few times. The rearrangement joins TRBV12-3 or TRBV12-4 to TRBJ2-5; 13 bases match TRBD2. J gave up 3 bases and V 6 bases, and 4 bases lay outside the gene matches. The CDR3 runs 15 residues. CDR3 coding DNA: TGTGCCAGCAGGCCCGGGACTAGCGGGGAAGAGACCCAGTACTTC. Protein product: CASRPGTSGEETQYF.

This clonotype was counted a few times. CDR3 coding DNA: TGCAGTGCTAGCGATCCGTCGTCGACAGATACGCAGTATTTT. The encoded protein is CSASDPSSTDTQYF. This chain joins TRBV20-1 and TRBJ2-3; D is unclear. The germline V gene encodes CDR1 DFQATT and CDR2 SNEGSKA (reference sequence). Trimming shortened V by 3 bases and J by 3 bases, and 13 bases separated the two germline ends. CDR3 length: 14 amino acids.

The CDR3 sequence is CASSQAYAWETSYNSPLHF. Here the CDR3 DNA reads TGTGCCAGCAGCCAAGCGTATGCGTGGGAGACCTCCTATAATTCACCCCTCCACTTT. The chain uses TRBV3-1 and TRBJ1-6; D not resolved. The CDR3 runs 19 residues. CDR1 LGHDT and CDR2 YNNKEL come from the germline V gene (reference sequence). Trimming took off 1 base at V and 0 bases at J, with 16 bases between the two ends. Together with reference TRBV3-1 and TRBJ1-6, the CDR3 gives the full variable domain: DTAVSQTPKYLVTQMGNDKSIKCEQNLGHDTMYWYKQDSKKFLKIMFSYNNKELIINETVPNRFSPKSPDKAHLNLHINSLELGDSAVYFCASSQAYAWETSYNSPLHFGNGTRLTVT.

This clonotype was picked up a small number of times. The chain couples TRBV6-5 to TRBJ1-1; D may be TRBD1 (6 bases). CDR1 and CDR2 (germline): MNHEY, SVGAGI. This CDR3 region has 13 residues. The V end was cut by 2 bases, the J end by 9 bases, with 13 bases between. The CDR3 loop reads CASSYLNREKAFF. In nucleotides, the CDR3 is TGTGCCAGCAGTTACCTTAACAGGGAAAAAGCTTTCTTT.

This clonotype has a handful of counts. The chain couples TRBV4-1 to TRBJ2-3; D is possibly TRBD1 or TRBD2 (5 bases each). Germline CDR1 is MGHRA and CDR2 is YSYEKL. The V end was cut by 1 base, the J end by 5 bases, with 16 bases between. There are 16 residues in the CDR3. The CDR3, as DNA: TGCGCCAGCAGCCAAGGTGGGACGGGGCTAAGAGATACGCAGTATTTT. Its translation: CASSQGGTGLRDTQYF.